The TCR beta chain under discussion was sequenced for a study of OX40 agonist ivuxolimab in advanced cancers. This clone was recorded once. Germline-derived CDR1 and CDR2 are SEHNR and FQNEAQ (reference sequence). V lost 6 bases and J lost 1; bases outside the gene matches: 6. The CDR3 runs to 15 residues. The assay was immunoSEQ multiplex PCR, and TCRdb's table has in-frame clones only and misses some. Among about 10,000 clones listed, 75% to 85% were seen once. V usage is TRBV7-9 and J usage is TRBJ2-1; 7 nucleotides agree with TRBD1. Sequenced here: CD4+ or CD8+ T cells sorted from blood, sampled in a trial of the OX40 agonist ivuxolimab. This clonotype originated in an adult with an advanced solid tumor such as melanoma, head and neck, liver or kidney cancer. The CDR3 spells CASSLRQGSYNEQFF. For the CDR3, the DNA is TGTGCCAGCAGTTTGAGACAGGGATCCTACAATGAGCAGTTCTTC. Full variable domain (missing parts from reference TRBV7-9 and TRBJ2-1): DTGVSQNPRHKITKRGQNVTFRCDPISEHNRLYWYRQTLGQGPEFLTYFQNEAQLEKSRLLSDRFSAERPKGSFSTLEIQRTEQGDSAMYLCASSLRQGSYNEQFFGPGTRLTVL.